The 30 T cell receptor beta chains in this list originate from one sample, sequenced in a study of cytomegalovirus exposure and HLA in healthy donors. In the PCR, 60 Vbeta and 13 Jbeta primers were used. Only in-frame clones appear in the TCRdb table, and some are missing; sequencing was by immunoSEQ multiplex PCR. The sample holds about 180,000 clones, 75% to 90% seen once. The sample consisted of PBMCs. The receptors here all came from a girl between 5 and 17 years old in good health and CMV-seropositive.

This clone was detected a few times. V is TRBV5-8 and J is TRBJ2-1; D unresolved. CDR1 SGHTS and CDR2 YDEGEE come from the germline V gene. This CDR3 comprises 13 residues. Deletions cut 0 bases from V and 4 bases from J, with 5 bases between. CDR3 residues: CASSLALYNEQFF. CDR3 coding DNA: TGTGCCAGCAGCTTGGCTCTATACAATGAGCAGTTCTTC.

The gene calls are TRBV6-1 and TRBJ2-6; perhaps TRBD1 as D (5 bases). Trimming cost V 9 bases and J 0 bases, with 12 bases left between them. The CDR3 length is 15 residues. Germline V gene lookup returns CDR1 MNHNS and CDR2 SASEGT. The CDR3 nucleotides read TGTGCCAGTCAGGGCCTCCTCTCTGGGGCCAACGTCCTGACTTTC. It translates to CASQGLLSGANVLTF.

J is TRBJ2-7 and V is TRBV7-9; TRBD2 agrees at 7 bases. Germline loops: CDR1 SEHNR, CDR2 FQNEAQ (reference sequence). Losses at the gene ends were 0 bases for V and 4 bases for J; bases not matched to a gene: 3. CDR3 size: 14 residues. CDR3 DNA: TGTGCCAGCAGCTTAGCGGGAGGGCCTTACGAGCAGTACTTC. This gives the protein CASSLAGGPYEQYF.

This clone was seen just once. The junction departs from germline at one end; a sequencing error may be responsible. The chain links TRBV7-9 to TRBJ2-1; D is perhaps TRBD1 (7 bases). The CDR3 is 16 amino acids. Germline V gene lookup returns CDR1 SEHNR and CDR2 FQNEAQ (reference sequence). Here the CDR3 DNA reads TGTTCCAGCAGCGATCGCCAGGGGGGCTCCTACAATGAGCAGTTCTTC. It codes for CSSSDRQGGSYNEQFF. The full variable domain, in which reference TRBV7-9 and TRBJ2-1 provide the parts outside the CDR3, is DTGVSQNPRHKITKRGQNVTFRCDPISEHNRLYWYRQTLGQGPEFLTYFQNEAQLEKSRLLSDRFSAERPKGSFSTLEIQRTEQGDSAMYLCSSSDRQGGSYNEQFFGPGTRLTVL.

This clone was recorded a few times. J is TRBJ2-2 and V is TRBV11-3; 13 nucleotides agree with TRBD2. This CDR3 has 17 residues. CDR1 and CDR2 (germline): SGHNT, YENEEA. J lost 7 bases, V lost 1 base, and 6 bases had no gene match. For the CDR3, the DNA is TGTGCCAGCAGCTTAGTAACTAGCGGGAGGGCCGTCGGGGAGCTGTTTTTT. It encodes CASSLVTSGRAVGELFF. Filled out from reference TRBV11-3 and TRBJ2-2, the complete variable domain reads EAGVVQSPRYKIIEKKQPVAFWCNPISGHNTLYWYLQNLGQGPELLIRYENEEAVDDSQLPKDRFSAERLKGVDSTLKIQPAELGDSAVYLCASSLVTSGRAVGELFFGEGSRLTVL.

In this sample, this clone turned up once. The J gene is TRBJ2-6, the V gene TRBV6-1; D gene unclear. The germline gives CDR1 MNHNS, CDR2 SASEGT. V shed 4 bases and J shed 0 bases, with 10 bases lying between them. The CDR3 is 16 residues long. This CDR3 is CASSVYPLSGANVLTF. CDR3 nucleotides: TGTGCCAGCAGTGTGTATCCCCTCTCTGGGGCCAACGTCCTGACTTTC.

This clone was seen only once. The V gene is TRBV6-6, the J gene TRBJ2-5, with D possibly matching TRBD1 (6 bases). Germline CDR1 and CDR2: MNHNY and SVGAGI (reference sequence). The V end was cut by 1 base, the J end by 5 bases, with 8 bases between. CDR3 length equals 13 residues. The CDR3 sequence: CASSYFRGETQYF. CDR3 coding DNA: TGTGCCAGCAGTTACTTCAGGGGTGAGACCCAGTACTTC.

The chain is built from TRBV4-1 and TRBJ2-7; 13 bases align to TRBD2. The V gene end was trimmed by 1 base and the J gene end by 4 bases; junction bases not matched to a gene: 10. The CDR3 runs 18 residues. Germline-derived CDR1 and CDR2 are MGHRA and YSYEKL. Here the CDR3 reads CASSQGVAGLAGMYEQYF. The CDR3 nucleotides read TGCGCCAGCAGCCAAGGGGTAGCGGGACTAGCGGGAATGTACGAGCAGTACTTC.

The chain recombines TRBV25-1 with TRBJ2-2, with TRBD1 as a possible D gene (6 bases). Deletions cut 4 bases from V and 1 base from J, with 16 bases between. Germline V lookup: CDR1 MGHDK, CDR2 SYGVNS. The CDR3 runs 17 residues. The CDR3: CASSVPPGTRNTGELFF. In nucleotides, the CDR3 is TGTGCCAGCAGTGTCCCCCCCGGGACACGGAACACCGGGGAGCTGTTTTTT.

The chain employs TRBV27 and TRBJ2-3; no definite D call. The CDR3 is 13 residues long. V dropped 2 bases and J dropped 3 bases, with 6 bases sitting between them. CDR1 MNHEY and CDR2 SMNVEV come from the germline V gene (reference sequence). The CDR3, as DNA: TGTGCCAGCAGTTTAGCCAGAACAGATACGCAGTATTTT. It translates to CASSLARTDTQYF.

The rearrangement links TRBV15 to TRBJ1-4, with unresolved D. V was trimmed by 5 bases and J by 7 bases, leaving 11 bases between them. The CDR3 runs 13 residues. CDR1 is LNHNV, CDR2 YYDKDF, per germline (reference sequence). Here the CDR3 DNA reads TGTGCCACCAGCGGACTAGACCCTGAAAAACTGTTTTTT. Translating it yields CATSGLDPEKLFF.

The genes are TRBV5-1 and TRBJ2-3; a possible D gene is TRBD2 (5 bases). Germline V CDR1 and CDR2: SGHRS, YFSETQ. Trimming removed 3 bases from V and 1 base from J, with 9 bases in between. CDR3 size: 14 residues. The CDR3 loop reads CASSWVGGTDTQYF. For the CDR3, the DNA is TGCGCCAGCAGCTGGGTCGGGGGCACAGATACGCAGTATTTT. The variable domain in full, completed from reference TRBV5-1 and TRBJ2-3, reads KAGVTQTPRYLIKTRGQQVTLSCSPISGHRSVSWYQQTPGQGLQFLFEYFSETQRNKGNFPGRFSGRQFSNSRSEMNVSTLELGDSALYLCASSWVGGTDTQYFGPGTRLTVL.

In this sample, this clone turned up a few times. The chain joins TRBV2 to TRBJ1-2; D gene unclear. Trimming took off 8 bases at V and 2 bases at J, with 12 bases between the two ends. This CDR3 comprises 13 residues. The germline V gene has CDR1 SNHLY and CDR2 FYNNEI. This chain's CDR3 is CASGSGRNYGYTF. For the CDR3, the DNA is TGTGCCAGCGGGTCCGGGAGAAACTATGGCTACACCTTC.

This clone has just a few counts. The CDR3 here is CASSFVLGVGNQPQHF. CDR3 sequence (DNA): TGTGCCAGCAGTTTTGTGCTTGGAGTTGGGAATCAGCCCCAGCATTTT. The chain is built from TRBV28 and TRBJ1-5, with no clear D. CDR1 and CDR2 from the germline V gene are MDHEN and SYDVKM. The CDR3 extends over 16 amino acids. Trimming cost V 3 bases and J 4 bases, with 16 bases left between them.

The gene calls are TRBV19 and TRBJ1-4; 9 nucleotides match TRBD1. The CDR3 consists of 14 residues. Germline V gene data show CDR1 as LNHDA and CDR2 as SQIVND (reference sequence). Unmatched junction bases numbered 4, after V lost 3 bases and J lost 8 bases. CDR3 nucleotides: TGTGCCAGTAGTATCTGGGACAGGGAGGAAAAACTGTTTTTT. It codes for CASSIWDREEKLFF.

The chain recombines TRBV30 with TRBJ2-7; 8 positions agree with TRBD1. J was trimmed by 3 bases and V by 4 bases; bases with no gene match: 20. CDR1 and CDR2 (germline): GTSNPN, SVGIG (reference sequence). This CDR3 is 18 amino acids long. CDR3 DNA sequence: TGTGCCTGGAACGTCCGTGCCGACAGGGACAGGACCTTCTACGAGCAGTACTTC. It is translated as CAWNVRADRDRTFYEQYF.

This clone was seen a handful of times. The chain carries TRBV6-1 and TRBJ2-1; TRBD1 matches at 8 bases. J lost 7 bases, V lost 10 bases, and 15 bases had no gene match. Germline lookup yields CDR1 MNHNS and CDR2 SASEGT. The CDR3 runs 15 residues. In nucleotides, the CDR3 is TGTGCCACCCTACACCCCAGGACAGGGTTGAATGAGCAGTTCTTC. It codes for CATLHPRTGLNEQFF.

Written as DNA, the CDR3 is TGTGCCAGCAGCTTAAACGGGAGGGCTTCCTACGAGCAGTACTTC. Encoded protein: CASSLNGRASYEQYF. V and J are TRBV7-8 and TRBJ2-7; 8 nucleotides line up with TRBD2. This CDR3 comprises 15 residues. CDR1 is SGHVS, CDR2 FQNEAQ, per germline. The V segment lost 2 bases and the J segment 1 base; nucleotides outside the gene matches: 4.

This clone showed up just once. The chain links TRBV4-1 to TRBJ2-1; D perhaps matches TRBD2 (5 bases). Germline V gene lookup returns CDR1 MGHRA and CDR2 YSYEKL. The V end was cut by 5 bases, the J end by 0 bases, with 14 bases between. The CDR3 is made up of 16 amino acids. The CDR3 DNA sequence: TGCGCCAGCAGCTATCTAGCCCCTAGCTCCTACAATGAGCAGTTCTTC. This sequence encodes CASSYLAPSSYNEQFF.

The gene calls are TRBV11-2 and TRBJ1-1, with unresolved D. Trimming took off 3 bases at V and 3 bases at J, with 11 bases between the two ends. Per germline, CDR1 SGHAT and CDR2 FQNNGV. This CDR3 has 14 amino acids. The CDR3 reads CASSFGPTYTEAFF. The CDR3 DNA follows: TGTGCCAGCAGCTTCGGTCCGACTTACACTGAAGCTTTCTTT.

The chain joins TRBV7-2 to TRBJ2-2; 10 bases are a match to TRBD1. The CDR3 runs to 16 residues. V was pared by 7 bases and J by 3 bases, with 8 bases of the junction left unmatched. Germline V gives CDR1 SGHTA, CDR2 FQGNSA. This CDR3 is CASNRPGTGDTGELFF. CDR3 DNA sequence: TGTGCCAGCAACCGACCAGGGACAGGGGACACCGGGGAGCTGTTTTTT. Together with reference TRBV7-2 and TRBJ2-2, the CDR3 gives the full variable domain: GAGVSQSPSNKVTEKGKDVELRCDPISGHTALYWYRQSLGQGLEFLIYFQGNSAPDKSGLPSDRFSAERTGGSVSTLTIQRTQQEDSAVYLCASNRPGTGDTGELFFGEGSRLTVL.

J is TRBJ2-1 and V is TRBV29-1; 10 bases align to TRBD2. Germline lookup yields CDR1 SQVTM and CDR2 ANQGSEA. The CDR3 runs to 16 residues. The V gene end was trimmed by 1 base and the J gene end by 5 bases; junction bases not matched to a gene: 8. The DNA of the CDR3 is TGCAGCGTTGAAGGTCTGACTAGCGGGCGCGACAATGAGCAGTTCTTC. Translated: CSVEGLTSGRDNEQFF.

This clone was detected only once. The chain employs TRBV5-1 and TRBJ1-5, with D possibly matching TRBD1 (5 bases). V gave up 4 bases and J gave up 6 bases, with 17 bases separating them. The CDR3 runs 15 residues. Germline V gives CDR1 SGHRS, CDR2 YFSETQ. CDR3 amino acids: CASSRLGASGQPQHF. Here the CDR3 DNA reads TGCGCCAGCAGCCGATTAGGGGCAAGTGGTCAGCCCCAGCATTTT.

CDR3 in amino acids: CAWSFQGVLDYTF. CDR3 coding DNA: TGTGCCTGGAGTTTTCAGGGGGTACTAGACTACACCTTC. This chain connects TRBV30 to TRBJ1-2; TRBD1 aligns across 7 bases. This CDR3 has 13 residues. After removal of 2 bases from V and 10 bases from J, the junction contained 10 bases not matched to a gene. Germline loops: CDR1 GTSNPN, CDR2 SVGIG (reference sequence).

This clone was recorded once. This chain uses TRBV4-1 with TRBJ2-5; possible D gene TRBD2, 6 bases. V lost 4 bases, J lost 5 bases, and 11 bases lay in between. Germline V gives CDR1 MGHRA, CDR2 YSYEKL. The CDR3 has 13 amino acids. CDR3 region: CASSPLAVETQYF. The CDR3, as DNA: TGCGCCAGCAGCCCACTAGCTGTGGAGACCCAGTACTTC.

V and J are TRBV11-2 and TRBJ2-5; 15 positions agree with TRBD2. J gave up 7 bases and V 1 base, and 4 bases lay outside the gene matches. Germline CDR1 is SGHAT and CDR2 is FQNNGV. CDR3 length: 16 residues. This CDR3 reads CASSLGLGLAGGTQYF. CDR3 nucleotides: TGTGCCAGCAGCTTAGGACTGGGACTAGCGGGGGGGACCCAGTACTTC. Full variable domain (outside the CDR3, taken from reference TRBV11-2 and TRBJ2-5): EAGVAQSPRYKIIEKRQSVAFWCNPISGHATLYWYQQILGQGPKLLIQFQNNGVVDDSQLPKDRFSAERLKGVDSTLKIQPAKLEDSAVYLCASSLGLGLAGGTQYFGPGTRLLVL.

DNA for the CDR3: TGTGCCAGCAGCAGGTCGGCAGAGCCCCCCTACGAGCAGTACTTC. It yields the protein CASSRSAEPPYEQYF. The rearrangement uses TRBV6-1 and TRBJ2-7; D unresolved. The CDR3 is 15 residues long. Germline values: CDR1 MNHNS, CDR2 SASEGT. V lost 6 bases and J 2 bases, leaving 17 bases between the germline ends.

The V gene is TRBV27, the J gene TRBJ1-1, with D possibly TRBD1 on 6 matching bases. CDR3 length equals 13 residues. Germline V gives CDR1 MNHEY, CDR2 SMNVEV (reference sequence). Trimming left V 5 bases short and J 6 bases short, with 13 bases between. CDR3 in amino acids: CASSSTGWAEAFF. The CDR3, as DNA: TGTGCCAGCAGTAGCACAGGGTGGGCTGAAGCTTTCTTT.

In its sample, this clone was seen a few times. DNA for the CDR3: TGTGCCAGCAGCCAAGAGGGTCCCAGCGGGGACTTTCAGAATGAGCAGTTCTTC. Translating gives CASSQEGPSGDFQNEQFF. The chain uses TRBV4-2 and TRBJ2-1; TRBD2 agrees at 7 bases. This CDR3 is 18 amino acids long. Germline CDR1 is LGHNA and CDR2 is YNFKEQ. The ends lost 0 bases at V and 7 bases at J; junction bases unmatched: 15.

The chain links TRBV27 to TRBJ2-1; D perhaps matches TRBD2 (5 bases). Germline loops: CDR1 MNHEY, CDR2 SMNVEV (reference sequence). Deletions cut 0 bases from V and 8 bases from J, with 14 bases between. The CDR3 is 15 amino acids. CDR3 DNA sequence: TGTGCCAGCAGTTTATCGCGGGCTAGGTACGATGAGCAGTTCTTC. Its translation: CASSLSRARYDEQFF.